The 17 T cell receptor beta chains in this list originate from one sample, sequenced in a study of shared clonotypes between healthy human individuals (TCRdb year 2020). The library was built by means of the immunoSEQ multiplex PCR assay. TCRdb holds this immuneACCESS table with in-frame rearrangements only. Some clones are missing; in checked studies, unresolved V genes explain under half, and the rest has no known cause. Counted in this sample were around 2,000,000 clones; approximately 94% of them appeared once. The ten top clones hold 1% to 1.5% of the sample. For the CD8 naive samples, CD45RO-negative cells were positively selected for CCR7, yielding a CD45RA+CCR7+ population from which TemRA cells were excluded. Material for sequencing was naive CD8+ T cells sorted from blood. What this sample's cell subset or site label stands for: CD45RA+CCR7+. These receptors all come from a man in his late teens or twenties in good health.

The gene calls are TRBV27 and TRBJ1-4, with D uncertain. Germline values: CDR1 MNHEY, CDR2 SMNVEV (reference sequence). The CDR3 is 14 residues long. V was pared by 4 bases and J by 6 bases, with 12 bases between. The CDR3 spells CASSSPGAYEKLFF. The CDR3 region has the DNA TGTGCCAGCAGTTCCCCGGGCGCGTATGAAAAACTGTTTTTT.

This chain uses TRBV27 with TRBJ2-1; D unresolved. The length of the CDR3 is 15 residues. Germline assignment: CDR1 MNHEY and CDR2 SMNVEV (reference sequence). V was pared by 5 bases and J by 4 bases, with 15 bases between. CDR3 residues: CASSPSLQEYNEQFF. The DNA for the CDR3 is TGTGCCAGCAGTCCGTCCCTGCAGGAGTACAATGAGCAGTTCTTC.

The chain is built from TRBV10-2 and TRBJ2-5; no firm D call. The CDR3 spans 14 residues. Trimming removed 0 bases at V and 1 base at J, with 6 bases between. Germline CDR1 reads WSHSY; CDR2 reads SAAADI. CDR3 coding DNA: TGCGCCAGCAGTGAGTCGGCTCTCCAAGAGACCCAGTACTTC. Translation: CASSESALQETQYF.

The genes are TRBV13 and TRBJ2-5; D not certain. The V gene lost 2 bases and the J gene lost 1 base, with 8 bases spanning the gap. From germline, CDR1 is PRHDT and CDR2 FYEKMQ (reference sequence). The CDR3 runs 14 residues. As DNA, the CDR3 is TGTGCCAGCAGCTTAAACTCAGCCCAAGAGACCCAGTACTTC. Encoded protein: CASSLNSAQETQYF.

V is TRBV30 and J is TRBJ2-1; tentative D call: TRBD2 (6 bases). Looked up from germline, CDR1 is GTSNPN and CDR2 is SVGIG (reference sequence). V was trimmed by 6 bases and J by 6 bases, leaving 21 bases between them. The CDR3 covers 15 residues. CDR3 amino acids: CACSIGGAWVNEQFF. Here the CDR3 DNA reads TGTGCCTGCTCCATCGGCGGGGCATGGGTCAATGAGCAGTTCTTC.

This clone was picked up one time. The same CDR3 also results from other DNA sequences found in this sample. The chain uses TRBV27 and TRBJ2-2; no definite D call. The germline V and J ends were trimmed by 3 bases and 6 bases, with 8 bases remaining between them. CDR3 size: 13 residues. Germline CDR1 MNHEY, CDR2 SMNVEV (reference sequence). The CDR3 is CASSFLGAGELFF. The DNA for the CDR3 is TGTGCCAGCAGTTTTCTTGGGGCCGGGGAGCTGTTTTTT.

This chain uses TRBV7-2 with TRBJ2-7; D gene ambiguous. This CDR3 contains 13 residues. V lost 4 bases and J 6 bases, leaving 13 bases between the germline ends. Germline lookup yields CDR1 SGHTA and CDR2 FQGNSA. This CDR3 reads CASSSNSRGEQYF. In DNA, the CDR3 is TGTGCCAGCAGCTCAAACTCCCGAGGCGAGCAGTACTTC.

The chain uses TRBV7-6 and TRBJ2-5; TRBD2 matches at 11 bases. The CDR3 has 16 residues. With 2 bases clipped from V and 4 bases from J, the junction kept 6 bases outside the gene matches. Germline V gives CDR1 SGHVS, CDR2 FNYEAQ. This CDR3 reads CASSLLAGGRSETQYF. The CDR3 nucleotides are TGTGCCAGCAGCTTACTAGCGGGGGGCCGGTCAGAGACCCAGTACTTC.

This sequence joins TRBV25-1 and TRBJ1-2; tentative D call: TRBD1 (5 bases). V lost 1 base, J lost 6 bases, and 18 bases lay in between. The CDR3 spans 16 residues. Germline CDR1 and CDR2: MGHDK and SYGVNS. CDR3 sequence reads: CASSEFEIVGRHGYTF. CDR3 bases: TGTGCCAGCAGTGAATTTGAGATTGTGGGGCGGCATGGCTACACCTTC.

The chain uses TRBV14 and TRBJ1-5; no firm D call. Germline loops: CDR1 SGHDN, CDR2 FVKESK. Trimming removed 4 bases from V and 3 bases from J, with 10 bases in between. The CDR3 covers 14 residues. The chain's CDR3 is CASSLSGYNQPQHF. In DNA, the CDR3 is TGTGCCAGCAGCCTATCGGGGTACAATCAGCCCCAGCATTTT.

CDR3 residues: CASSGEGSQETQYF. For the CDR3, the DNA is TGTGCCAGCAGTGGGGAGGGGAGCCAAGAGACCCAGTACTTC. The chain carries TRBV2 and TRBJ2-5, with TRBD2 matching over 7 bases. After removal of 4 bases from V and 1 base from J, the junction contained 3 bases not matched to a gene. The germline gives CDR1 SNHLY, CDR2 FYNNEI. The CDR3 covers 14 residues.

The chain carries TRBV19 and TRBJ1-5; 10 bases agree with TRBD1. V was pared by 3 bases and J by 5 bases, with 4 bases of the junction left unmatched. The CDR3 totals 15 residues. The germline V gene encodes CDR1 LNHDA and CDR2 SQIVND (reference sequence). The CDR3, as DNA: TGTGCCAGTAGTATGGTGGGACAGGGGTATCAGCCCCAGCATTTT. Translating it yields CASSMVGQGYQPQHF. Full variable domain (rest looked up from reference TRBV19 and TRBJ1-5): DGGITQSPKYLFRKEGQNVTLSCEQNLNHDAMYWYRQDPGQGLRLIYYSQIVNDFQKGDIAEGYSVSREKKESFPLTVTSAQKNPTAFYLCASSMVGQGYQPQHFGDGTRLSIL.

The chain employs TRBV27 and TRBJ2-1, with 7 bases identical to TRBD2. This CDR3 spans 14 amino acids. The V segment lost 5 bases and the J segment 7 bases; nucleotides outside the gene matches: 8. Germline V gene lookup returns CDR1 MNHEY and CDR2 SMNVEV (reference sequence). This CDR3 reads CASSPWEGINEQFF. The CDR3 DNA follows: TGTGCCAGCAGTCCGTGGGAGGGCATTAATGAGCAGTTCTTC.

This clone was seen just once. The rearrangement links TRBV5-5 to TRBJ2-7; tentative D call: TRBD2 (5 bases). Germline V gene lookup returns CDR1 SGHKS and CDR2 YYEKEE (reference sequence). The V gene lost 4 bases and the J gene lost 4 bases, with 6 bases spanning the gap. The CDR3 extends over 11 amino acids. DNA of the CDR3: TGTGCCAGCAGCCCGGGGTACGAGCAGTACTTC. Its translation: CASSPGYEQYF.

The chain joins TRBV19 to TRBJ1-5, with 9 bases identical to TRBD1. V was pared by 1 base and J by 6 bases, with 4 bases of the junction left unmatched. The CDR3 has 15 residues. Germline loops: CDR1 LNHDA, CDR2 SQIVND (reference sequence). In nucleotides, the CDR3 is TGTGCCAGTAGTATAGGGACAGGGGCTTTTCAGCCCCAGCATTTT. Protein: CASSIGTGAFQPQHF.

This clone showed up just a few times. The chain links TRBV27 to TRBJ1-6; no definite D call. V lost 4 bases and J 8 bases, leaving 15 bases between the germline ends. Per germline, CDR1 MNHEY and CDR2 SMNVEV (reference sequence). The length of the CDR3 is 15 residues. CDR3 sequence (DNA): TGTGCCAGCAGTTCCTCACACGGGCGGGATTCACCCCTCCACTTT. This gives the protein CASSSSHGRDSPLHF.

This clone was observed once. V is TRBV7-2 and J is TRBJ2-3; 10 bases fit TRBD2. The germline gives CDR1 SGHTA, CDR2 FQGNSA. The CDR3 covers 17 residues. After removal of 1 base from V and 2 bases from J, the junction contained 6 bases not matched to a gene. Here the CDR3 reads CASSLDASGGVTDTQYF. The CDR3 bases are TGTGCCAGCAGCTTAGATGCTAGCGGGGGCGTCACAGATACGCAGTATTTT.